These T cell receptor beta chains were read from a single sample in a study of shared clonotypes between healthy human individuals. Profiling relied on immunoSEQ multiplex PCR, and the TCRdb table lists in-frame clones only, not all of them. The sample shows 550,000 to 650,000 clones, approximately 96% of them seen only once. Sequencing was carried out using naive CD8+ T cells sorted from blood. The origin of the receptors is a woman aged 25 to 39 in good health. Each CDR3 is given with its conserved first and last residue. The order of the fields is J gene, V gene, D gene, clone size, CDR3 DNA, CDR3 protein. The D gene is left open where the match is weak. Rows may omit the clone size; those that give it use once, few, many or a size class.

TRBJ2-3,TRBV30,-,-,TGTGCCTGGAGATCCCCAGGGGGCACAGATACGCAGTATTTT,CAWRSPGGTDTQYF
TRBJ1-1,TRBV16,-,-,TGTGCCAGCAGCCAATCGATCTCAGGCGGGCTGAACACTGAAGCTTTCTTT,CASSQSISGGLNTEAFF
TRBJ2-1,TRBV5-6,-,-,TGTGCCAGCAGCTTGGGATCCGAAGGGCAGTTCTTC,CASSLGSEGQFF
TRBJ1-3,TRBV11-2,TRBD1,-,TGTGCCAGCGGAGGACAGGGACCCGGAAACACCATATATTTT,CASGGQGPGNTIYF
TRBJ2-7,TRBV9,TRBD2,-,TGTGCCAGCAGCGTAGTGGGGGAGGGCTACGAGCAGTACTTC,CASSVVGEGYEQYF
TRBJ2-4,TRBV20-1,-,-,TGCAGTGCACTTCAGGGTCCAGAGGGGTTATTC,CSALQGPEGLF
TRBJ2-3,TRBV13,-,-,TGTGCCAGCAGCTTAGGGTTGGGCACAGATACGCAGTATTTT,CASSLGLGTDTQYF
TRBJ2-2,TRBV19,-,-,TGTGCCAGTAGTTTGACCTCGACAGCGAACACCGGGGAGCTGTTTTTT,CASSLTSTANTGELFF
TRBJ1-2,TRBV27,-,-,TGTGCCAGCAGTTCGCAGGGGTTGAATGGCTACACCTTC,CASSSQGLNGYTF
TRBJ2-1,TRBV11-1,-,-,TGTGCCAGCACCGACCTGGGAGCCTATGAGCAGTTCTTC,CASTDLGAYEQFF
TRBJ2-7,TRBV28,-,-,TGTGCCAGCAGTTACTCCCTCGGCAGGGTAAACGAGCAGTACTTC,CASSYSLGRVNEQYF
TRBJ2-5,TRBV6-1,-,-,TGTGCCAGCATGCCTGGGAACCAAGAGACCCAGTACTTC,CASMPGNQETQYF
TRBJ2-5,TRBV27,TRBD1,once,TGTGCCAGCAGTCCAGGAACAGGGGGCCGGGAGACCCAGTACTTC,CASSPGTGGRETQYF
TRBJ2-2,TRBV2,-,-,TGTGCCAGCAGTGATGGGTTGAGCACCGGGGAGCTGTTTTTT,CASSDGLSTGELFF
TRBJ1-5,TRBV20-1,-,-,TGCAGTGCTACTAGCAATCAGCCCCAGCATTTT,CSATSNQPQHF
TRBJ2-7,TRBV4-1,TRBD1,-,TGCGCCAGCAGCTTAGGGACAGGGGGTGCCTACGAGCAGTACTTC,CASSLGTGGAYEQYF
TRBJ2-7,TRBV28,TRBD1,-,TGTGCCAGCAGTCCAGCAGGGACAGACGAGCAGTACTTC,CASSPAGTDEQYF
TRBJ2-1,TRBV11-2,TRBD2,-,TGTGCCAGCAGCTTTCTAGCGGGATTGACCTACAATGAGCAGTTCTTC,CASSFLAGLTYNEQFF
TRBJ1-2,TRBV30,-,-,TGTGCCTGGAGTGTAGGAGGGGCTAACTATGGCTACACCTTC,CAWSVGGANYGYTF
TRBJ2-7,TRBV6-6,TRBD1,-,TGTGCCAGCAGTCCCGGACAGGGGGCCTACGAGCAGTACTTC,CASSPGQGAYEQYF
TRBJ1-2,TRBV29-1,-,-,TGCAGCGTTCCGGGGACCTATGGCTACACCTTC,CSVPGTYGYTF
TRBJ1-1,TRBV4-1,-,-,TGCGCCAGCAGCCCGGCGCGGGGGAACACTGAAGCTTTCTTT,CASSPARGNTEAFF
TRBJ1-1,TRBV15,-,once,TGTGCCACCAGCGAAAGAGGGGGGAGGAACACTGAAGCTTTCTTT,CATSERGGRNTEAFF
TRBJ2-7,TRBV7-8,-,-,TGTGCCAGCAGTTTTCGAGGGGGAATGGACGAGCAGTACTTC,CASSFRGGMDEQYF
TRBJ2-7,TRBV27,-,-,TGTGCCAGCAGTTTCCGGGGGAGGACAACCTACGAGCAGTACTTC,CASSFRGRTTYEQYF
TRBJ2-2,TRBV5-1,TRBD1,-,TGCGCCAGCAGCTTGGGACAGGGTTTAACCGGGGAGCTGTTTTTT,CASSLGQGLTGELFF
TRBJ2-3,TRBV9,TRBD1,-,TGTGCCAGCAGCTTTCCCCGGGACAGGGGAGATACGCAGTATTTT,CASSFPRDRGDTQYF
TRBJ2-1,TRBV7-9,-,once,TGTGCCAGCAGCTTGTCACGGGGAGATGAGCAGTTCTTC,CASSLSRGDEQFF
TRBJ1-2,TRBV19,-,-,TGTGCCAGTAGTGGACCCGACTCGGGAGGTAACTATGGCTACACCTTC,CASSGPDSGGNYGYTF
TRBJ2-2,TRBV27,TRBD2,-,TGTGCCAGCAGTTGGACTAGCGGGAGCGCCGGGGAGCTGTTTTTT,CASSWTSGSAGELFF
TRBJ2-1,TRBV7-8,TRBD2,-,TGTGCCAGCAGCTTAGGGCGGCTAGCGGGAAGAGGTGAGCAGTTCTTC,CASSLGRLAGRGEQFF
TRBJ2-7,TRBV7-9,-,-,TGTGCCAGCAGCACAGGTTCCTACGAGCAGTACTTC,CASSTGSYEQYF
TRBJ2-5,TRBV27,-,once,TGTGCCAGCCGCGGGGTAGACCAAGAGACCCAGTACTTC,CASRGVDQETQYF